The 5 T cell receptor beta chains below all came from one sample that was sequenced in a study of control samples from healthy donors and cancer patients. Measured with immunoSEQ multiplex PCR; TCRdb has only the in-frame clones, and not every one. This table holds 190,000 or so clones, about 93% found once. The sample taken for sequencing was blood. These TCRs come from a young man in good health.

V and J are TRBV5-5 and TRBJ2-7; D tentatively fits TRBD1 or TRBD2 (5 bases each). This CDR3 has 13 amino acids. In germline, CDR1 is SGHKS, CDR2 YYEKEE (reference sequence). V was shortened by 3 bases and J by 2 bases, with 9 bases between the two germline ends. The CDR3 is CASSWDGTYEQYF. Written as DNA, the CDR3 is TGTGCCAGCAGCTGGGACGGCACCTACGAGCAGTACTTC.

The chain has TRBV6-5 and TRBJ1-3, with D perhaps TRBD1 (5 bases). Germline-derived CDR1 and CDR2 are MNHEY and SVGAGI. Trimming cost V 8 bases and J 4 bases, with 12 bases left between them. The CDR3 runs 13 residues. CDR3 nucleotides: TGTGCCAGCGCGAAGGGGCCCGGAAACACCATATATTTT. This encodes CASAKGPGNTIYF.

The sample holds one count of this clone. The genes are TRBV9 and TRBJ2-3, with TRBD2 matching 9 bases. Germline CDR1 SGDLS, CDR2 YYNGEE. CDR3 length: 18 amino acids. Trimming at V came to 4 bases and at J to 0 bases, leaving 12 bases not matched to a gene. As DNA, the CDR3 is TGTGCCAGCAGCTCCCGCGGGGGGGCTAAATCGAGCACAGATACGCAGTATTTT. This sequence encodes CASSSRGGAKSSTDTQYF.

This clone has more than one count but fewer than ten. The V call is TRBV19, the J call TRBJ2-7; D may be TRBD1 or TRBD2 (5 bases each). CDR1 and CDR2 (germline): LNHDA, SQIVND (reference sequence). V gave up 5 bases and J gave up 5 bases, with 13 bases separating them. The CDR3 sequence is 13 residues long. The CDR3 nucleotides read TGTGCCAGTAGTGGGACGCTGGAAAACGAGCAGTACTTC. Protein: CASSGTLENEQYF.

The chain recombines TRBV12-3 or TRBV12-4 with TRBJ2-7; D unresolved. This CDR3 has 13 residues. Trimming shortened V by 6 bases and J by 0 bases, and 9 bases separated the two germline ends. CDR3 amino acids: CASSVISSYEQYF. Written as DNA, the CDR3 is TGTGCCAGCAGCGTCATCTCCTCCTACGAGCAGTACTTC.